This TCR beta chain derives from a study of human T cells and chemical hapten exposure listed by TCRdb under 2021. With respect to the entire study: For sensitization, 2% DPC in acetone was applied to a roughly 2 cm by roughly 2 cm area of upper inner arm skin. Blood samples were taken from patients before sensitization (week 0) and at 2, 6 and about 24 weeks after DPC sensitization. Patch testing on the upper back used Finn chambers containing 0.01% DPC, with scoring done after 6 days according to International Contact Dermatitis Research Group standards. Throughout the approximately 25-week study period, patients were also given weekly therapeutic DPC doses on the scalp. Blood for TCR sequencing was provided by twenty-nine alopecia patients at one to four time points (pre-sensitization, 2, 6 and 24 weeks). This study followed changes in the peripheral blood TCR repertoire in vivo during primary and secondary sensitization of alopecia patients to the hapten diphenylcyclopropenone (DPC). Libraries were combined into a pool for sequencing, and differences in TCR yield between samples came mainly from small differences in library volumes within the pool. Most of the patients in the cohort were female, and the cohort covered alopecia areata with under or over 50% scalp involvement, alopecia totalis and alopecia universalis.

Libraries were constructed by RACE. The sequencer was a NextSeq 500. Library preparation attached unique molecular identifiers to individual cDNA molecules for quantitative, reproducible TCR counting. For every blood RNA sample, sequencing covered both the TCR alpha and TCR beta chains. The paper's data handling went like this. A median of roughly 100,000 TCRs per sample was observed, with a range of 23,224 to 690,600. The Decombinator software suite was used to annotate the V, J and CDR3 of the TCR reads. To make PS versus PT1 abundance plots, every sample was subsampled to the same number of TCRs (28,000). Expanded TCRs were defined as absent before sensitization and observed at least eight times at the 2-week time point. Using fastp trimming at Q25 and MiXCR clonotype assembly, TCRdb reanalyzed the public sequencing data and kept in-frame beta chains. Duplicate CDR3 protein sequences are folded into a single record with the most common DNA and genes. The V and J calls were determined by TCRdb, not by the authors. The sample records 100,000 to 120,000 distinct CDR3 sequences, nearly 35% of which are singletons. In total, the top ten clones hold roughly 2.5% of the sample.

The research as a whole found: Because all patients had alopecia, a presumed autoimmune disease, the immune response of the patients might differ from that of healthy individuals. Patch test score was positively correlated with the number of PT1 expanded TCRs, with significance at thresholds 8, 16 and 32 but not at 4. DPC sensitization did not change the number of TCRs with a frequency above 1 in 1000, and there was no evidence of changes in global repertoire structure. Expanded TCRs formed significantly more large CDR3 similarity clusters than pre-sensitization or healthy control sets, consistent with antigen-driven responses. Repeated subsampling changed both the strength of the expansion versus patch-test correlation and the threshold at which that correlation became significant.

The CDR3 contains 15 residues, cysteine and phenylalanine counted. The DNA shown is the 45-base CDR3, in frame from base 1. Trimming accounts for 6 bases at V and 6 bases at J, while the number of junction bases matched to no gene is 9. Taken from the germline V gene, the CDR1 and CDR2 loops are SQVTM and ANQGSEA. Per the publication, the time point label means: patch test 3, about 24 weeks after DPC sensitization. What this sample's treatment or condition label stands for: therapeutic diphenylcyclopropenone sensitization with weekly scalp DPC. At every patch-test visit, the blood draw took place before the patch test was put on. To be eligible, patients had to be aged 18 to 70, diagnosed with alopecia and judged suitable for DPC therapy, while pregnant patients were excluded. Total RNA was extracted from unfractionated whole blood that had been collected in Tempus Blood RNA tubes. This clonotype came up a few times. The antigen it recognizes is unknown. Base qualities are missing; no much larger clone stands one base away.

The receptor chain draws on TRBV29-1 and TRBJ2-7; 15 junctional bases match TRBD2. Sequenced here: whole blood, sampled in connection with sensitization to the hapten diphenylcyclopropenone (DPC). The receptor was isolated from a middle-aged man with alopecia areata. Some clones in this sample may be carry-over from other donors' samples. The DNA reads TGCAGCGTAAAGGGACTAGCGGGAGGAGGAGGCGAGCAGTACTTC. The resulting protein is CSVKGLAGGGGEQYF.